These T cell receptor beta chains were read from a single sample in a study of OX40 agonist ivuxolimab in advanced cancers. TCRdb keeps only in-frame clones here, not all; method: immunoSEQ multiplex PCR. The table lists about 62,000 clones, 79% of them singletons. The specimen was CD4+ or CD8+ T cells sorted from blood, collected in a trial of the OX40 agonist ivuxolimab. These receptors were taken from an adult with an advanced solid tumor such as melanoma, head and neck, liver or kidney cancer. CDR3s include the opening cysteine and the closing phenylalanine or tryptophan. The order of the fields is V gene, D gene, clone size, J gene, CDR3 DNA, CDR3 protein. The D gene is left open where the match is weak. Clone size is not always given. Where it is, it says once, few, many or a class for expanded clones.

TRBV28,.,.,TRBJ2-5,TGTGCCAGCAGGGCTGCAGGGGTTTTCGTCCGTGGGTTAGAGACCCAGTACTTC,CASRAAGVFVRGLETQYF
TRBV5-1,.,.,TRBJ1-1,TGCGCCAGCAGCATAAGGGGCTCTAACACTGAAGCTTTCTTT,CASSIRGSNTEAFF
TRBV6-5,TRBD1,.,TRBJ1-1,TGTGCCAGCAGTTACGGGACAGACTACCTTTGG,CASSYGTDYLW
TRBV14,.,.,TRBJ2-2,TGTGCCAGCAGCCTTGGCCGTGGGCGGGAGCTGTTTTTT,CASSLGRGRELFF
TRBV7-2,.,.,TRBJ2-2,TGTGCCAGCAGCCCTCAGACTAGAATAAGCACCGGGGAGCTGTTTTTT,CASSPQTRISTGELFF
TRBV27,.,.,TRBJ1-2,TGTGCCAGCAGTTTATCGGCAGGGCGCCCCCGGGCTTATGGCTACACCTTC,CASSLSAGRPRAYGYTF
TRBV25-1,TRBD1,few,TRBJ2-7,TGTGCCACAGACAGGGCCCCCGGCGAGCAGTACTTC,CATDRAPGEQYF
TRBV28,.,.,TRBJ2-1,TGTGCCAGCAGTCCTCAGGGGGGGAACGGCTACAATGAGCAGTTCTTC,CASSPQGGNGYNEQFF
TRBV18,TRBD1,.,TRBJ1-1,TGTGCCAGCTCACCAATGGACAGGGGATGGCCTGAAGCTTTCTTT,CASSPMDRGWPEAFF
TRBV25-1,.,.,TRBJ2-3,TGTGCCAGCACAGATTCGGGCCGGTACACAGATACGCAGTATTTT,CASTDSGRYTDTQYF
TRBV11-2,.,.,TRBJ1-1,TGTGCCAGCAGCCCAAGACCCGACTCGGGGGCTGAAGCTTTCTTT,CASSPRPDSGAEAFF
TRBV10-3,.,.,TRBJ2-2,TGTGCCACCCGGACTGACGGTGGGGAGCTGTTTTTT,CATRTDGGELFF
TRBV21-1,.,few,TRBJ2-3,TGTGCCAGCAGCAGGGGGGGCTGCGGGAGGGGCACAGATACGCAGTATTTT,CASSRGGCGRGTDTQYF
TRBV6-5,.,.,TRBJ1-5,TGTGCCAGCAGTGAAAGTCAGCCCCAGCATTTT,CASSESQPQHF
TRBV5-1,.,once,TRBJ1-2,TGCGCCAGCACTGGAGACGGACCTCTCTACACCTTC,CASTGDGPLYTF
TRBV7-5,.,once,TRBJ1-2,TGTGCCAGCAGCTTAGGAGGGTTAGAAGGCTACACCTTC,CASSLGGLEGYTF
TRBV5-1,.,.,TRBJ2-3,TGCGCCAGCAGCCGGGGGGCAGGCGATACGCAGTATTTT,CASSRGAGDTQYF
TRBV6-5,.,.,TRBJ2-6,TGTGCCAGCAGTTCCGACCCCTCTGGGGCCAACGTCCTGACTTTC,CASSSDPSGANVLTF
TRBV9,.,.,TRBJ2-5,TGTGCCAGCAGCGTATTGGGGGCAAGCCAAGAGACCCAGTACTTC,CASSVLGASQETQYF
TRBV4-2,TRBD2,.,TRBJ2-3,TGTGCCAGCAGCCGAACTAGCGGGAGCGCAGATACGCAGTATTTT,CASSRTSGSADTQYF
TRBV5-6,.,once,TRBJ1-2,TGTGCCAGCAGCTTGTGGTATGATGGCTACACCTTC,CASSLWYDGYTF
TRBV6-1,TRBD2,.,TRBJ2-3,TGTGCCAGCAGTGAAGATCTAGAGCTAGCGGGAGCAGATACGCAGTATTTT,CASSEDLELAGADTQYF
TRBV27,.,.,TRBJ2-3,TGTGCCAGCAGTGACCCACAAAAGACAGATACGCAGTATTTT,CASSDPQKTDTQYF
TRBV18,.,few,TRBJ1-2,TGTGCCAGCTCACAAGAGGGGGTGGAAGGCTACACCTTC,CASSQEGVEGYTF
TRBV7-3,.,.,TRBJ1-1,TGTGCCAGCAGCTTAACAGGGAACACTGAAGCTTTCTTT,CASSLTGNTEAFF
TRBV9,.,.,TRBJ2-7,TGTGCCAGCAGCGTCCTCGGGGACGGGCATGGGGAGCAGTACTTC,CASSVLGDGHGEQYF
TRBV6-5,.,.,TRBJ2-5,TGTGCCAGCAGTTCCCCGGGGGGCCGGGAGACCCAGTACTTC,CASSSPGGRETQYF
TRBV2,TRBD1,.,TRBJ1-1,TGTGCCACAAAGGGGACAGCTCCCTTTGCTTTCTTT,CATKGTAPFAFF
TRBV9,TRBD1,.,TRBJ2-2,TGTGCCAGCAGCGTAGAAAAGACAGGGTGGTCTGCCGGGGAGCTGTTTTTT,CASSVEKTGWSAGELFF
TRBV19,TRBD2,.,TRBJ2-1,TGTGCCAGTAGTATTTCCTCCTCGCTAGCGGGAGGTACCAGCTCCTACAATGAGCAGTTCTTC,CASSISSSLAGGTSSYNEQFF
TRBV9,TRBD1,.,TRBJ1-6,TGTGCCAGCAGCGTGGGGACAGCTTCACCCCTCCACTTT,CASSVGTASPLHF
TRBV7-8,TRBD2,.,TRBJ2-3,TGTGCCAGCAGCCCCCCGACTAGCGGGAGGACAGATACGCAGTATTTT,CASSPPTSGRTDTQYF
TRBV27,.,few,TRBJ2-1,TGTGCCAGCAGTTTATCGGAGGGGTACAATGAGCAGTTCTTC,CASSLSEGYNEQFF
TRBV20-1,.,.,TRBJ2-3,TGCAGTGTAGGCACGCAGTATTTT,CSVGTQYF
TRBV27,TRBD2,once,TRBJ2-1,TGTGCCAGCAGTTTAACGACTAGCGGGAGTGATGAGCAGTTCTTC,CASSLTTSGSDEQFF
TRBV4-1,.,.,TRBJ1-2,TGCGCCAGCAGCCTCTCATTATACAAGCGGGGCTACACCTTC,CASSLSLYKRGYTF
TRBV5-4,.,.,TRBJ1-3,TGTGCCAGCAGCTTGGTTTCTGGAAACACCATATATTTT,CASSLVSGNTIYF
TRBV28,TRBD1,once,TRBJ2-7,TGTGCCAGCAGATTCTTAGATGGACAGGGGTACGAGCAGTACTTC,CASRFLDGQGYEQYF
TRBV5-4,.,.,TRBJ2-6,TGTGCCAGCAATAAATCTCCGAATTTGGCTGGGGCCAACGTCCTGACTTTC,CASNKSPNLAGANVLTF
TRBV5-3,TRBD1,.,TRBJ2-1,TGTGCCAGAAGCTTGGTACGGACAGGGCGGAATGAGCAGTTCTTC,CARSLVRTGRNEQFF
TRBV15,TRBD1,.,TRBJ2-7,TGTGCCACCAGCAGAGGCGACGGCAGGGGGCTTGGCGAGCAGTACTTC,CATSRGDGRGLGEQYF
TRBV5-1,TRBD2,.,TRBJ2-3,TGCGCCAGCAGCTTGACTGCGGGGGGCACAGATACGCAGTATTTT,CASSLTAGGTDTQYF
TRBV28,TRBD1,.,TRBJ2-7,TGTGCCAGCAGTTCACAACGACAGGGCACCTACGAGCAGTACTTC,CASSSQRQGTYEQYF
TRBV14,TRBD1,.,TRBJ1-4,TGTGCCAGCAGCCCTACAGGGGTTGTAGAAAAACTGTTTTTT,CASSPTGVVEKLFF
TRBV6-6,.,once,TRBJ1-2,TGTGCCAGCAGATCCGGGACAACTCCTATAGGCTACACCTTC,CASRSGTTPIGYTF
TRBV14,TRBD1,.,TRBJ1-2,TGTGCCAGCAGCCAGTACAGGGGGACTAACTATGGCTACACCTTC,CASSQYRGTNYGYTF
TRBV7-2,.,.,TRBJ2-3,TGTGCCAGCAGCTTAGCGAATAGAGCGGTCGTGGAAGATACGCAGTATTTT,CASSLANRAVVEDTQYF
TRBV7-3,.,.,TRBJ2-7,TGTGCCAGCAGCCACCATGGGGGATCCGAGCAGTACTTC,CASSHHGGSEQYF
TRBV9,.,few,TRBJ1-2,TGTGCCAGCAGCGTGGTCCCTGATGGCTACACCTTC,CASSVVPDGYTF
TRBV6-5,.,.,TRBJ1-1,TGTGCCAGCAGTTACTCGAGACCGAACACTGAAGCTTTCTTT,CASSYSRPNTEAFF
TRBV4-1,.,few,TRBJ2-3,TGCGCCAGCAGCCGTCCCGGGTCATCCATCGCAGATACGCAGTATTTT,CASSRPGSSIADTQYF
TRBV6-5,.,.,TRBJ1-3,TGTGCCACCCGCCGGGGGGCATGGTCTGGAAACACCATATATTTT,CATRRGAWSGNTIYF
TRBV29-1,.,.,TRBJ2-1,TGCAGCGTTGTCGACCCCTATATAAAACGACGCGTCAATGAGCAGTTCTTC,CSVVDPYIKRRVNEQFF
TRBV6-6,.,.,TRBJ1-2,TGTGCCAGCAGTTTAGAAGACAAAAAGGATGGCTACACCTTC,CASSLEDKKDGYTF
TRBV6-1,TRBD2,.,TRBJ2-1,TGTGCCAGCAGTGAATTCCAACTAGCGGCCTCCTACAATGAGCAGTTCTTC,CASSEFQLAASYNEQFF